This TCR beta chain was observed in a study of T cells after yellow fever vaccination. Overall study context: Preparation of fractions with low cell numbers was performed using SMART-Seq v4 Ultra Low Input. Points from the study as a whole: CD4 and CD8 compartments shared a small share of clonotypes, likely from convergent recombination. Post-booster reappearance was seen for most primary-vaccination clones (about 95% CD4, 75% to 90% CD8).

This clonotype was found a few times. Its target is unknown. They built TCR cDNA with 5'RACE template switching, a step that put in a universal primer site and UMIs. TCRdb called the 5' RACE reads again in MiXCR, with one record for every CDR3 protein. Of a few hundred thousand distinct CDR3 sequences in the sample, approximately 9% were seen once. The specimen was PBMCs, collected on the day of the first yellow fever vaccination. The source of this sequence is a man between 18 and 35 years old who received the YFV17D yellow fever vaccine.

In nucleotides, the CDR3 is TGCGCCAGCAGCTTCCGGACAGATCCTAGCACAGATACGCAGTATTTT. Protein sequence: CASSFRTDPSTDTQYF. The chain combines TRBV5-1 with TRBJ2-3; possible D gene TRBD1, 6 bases. The CDR3 consists of 16 residues. V shed 2 bases and J shed 0 bases, with 13 bases lying between them. In germline, CDR1 is SGHRS, CDR2 YFSETQ.